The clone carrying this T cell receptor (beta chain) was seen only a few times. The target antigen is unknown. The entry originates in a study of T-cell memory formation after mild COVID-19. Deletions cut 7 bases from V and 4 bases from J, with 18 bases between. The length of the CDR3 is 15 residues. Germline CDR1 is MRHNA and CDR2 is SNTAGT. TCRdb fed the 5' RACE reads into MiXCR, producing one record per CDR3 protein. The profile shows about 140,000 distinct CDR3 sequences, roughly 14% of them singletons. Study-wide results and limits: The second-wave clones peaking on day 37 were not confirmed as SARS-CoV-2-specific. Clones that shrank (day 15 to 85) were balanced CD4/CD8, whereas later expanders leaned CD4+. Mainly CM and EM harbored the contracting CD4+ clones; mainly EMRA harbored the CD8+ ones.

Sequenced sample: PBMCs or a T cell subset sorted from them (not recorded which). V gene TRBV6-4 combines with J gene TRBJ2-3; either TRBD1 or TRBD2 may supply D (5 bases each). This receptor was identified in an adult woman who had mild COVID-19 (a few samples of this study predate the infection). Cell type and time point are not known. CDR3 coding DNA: TGTGCCAGCACCCGGGGAAGGGGCATTGCAGATACGCAGTATTTT. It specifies CASTRGRGIADTQYF.